This T cell receptor (beta chain) was sequenced for a study of CD8+CD57+ T cells in acquired aplastic anemia (dated by TCRdb to between 2017 and 2018). Notes on the research overall: DNA extracted from sorted CD4+ and CD8+ cells had a mean of approximately 3 ug, with a range of roughly 0.19 to 27.4 ug. CD8+CD57+ expansion was defined as frequency above the mean frequency observed in healthy subjects. Overall results and qualifications from the work: CD8+ Simpson's diversity did not differ significantly between patients and healthy controls (P=0.060). Fewer than 35 CD8+ CDR3 sequences were found to be shared between patients and controls, but these sequences appeared to be highly expressed in patients and within the immunodominant clones of the patients.

Genomic DNA was used as template for profiling of TCR beta VDJ combinations and CDR3 sequences. An Illumina HiSeq 2000 was used for TCR repertoire sequencing. In the authors' own workflow: Repertoires were assessed using TRBV/TRBJ rearrangement plots, CDR3 size and DJ length profiles, and Simpson's diversity index. Whichever DNA sequence was most abundant in the deep sequencing data was defined as the immunodominant clone. CDR3 amino acid sequences were checked for sharing across subjects and were also compared against the VDJdb database and published repertoires. The raw public data were reprocessed by TCRdb itself: fastp quality trimming at Q25, MiXCR clonotype calling, in-frame beta chains only. Rows with one shared CDR3 protein collapse into an entry with the most common genes and DNA. The V and J calls and clone size come from TCRdb's table, not from the authors' own analysis. The sample includes about 270,000 distinct CDR3 sequences, with approximately 82% observed a single time. The ten top clones hold about 41% of the sample.

Notes on this clonotype: It has no known antigen specificity. No clone much larger than this one lies a single base away; base qualities are absent.

The patients picked for sequencing were ones in whom flow cytometry had shown an expansion of CD8+CD57+ cells. Every patient had a diagnosis of severe acquired aplastic anemia based on International Study of Aplastic Anemia and Agranulocytosis and Camitta criteria. No therapy had been received by the patients at the time of blood sampling. In the study, sorted CD4+ and CD8+ blood T cells from patients with severe aplastic anemia and from healthy subjects underwent deep sequencing of TCR repertoires. Patients were enrolled under clinicaltrials.gov protocols 00001620, 01623167, 00001397, 00071045, 00081523 and 00961064 in the USA. Ficoll-Paque density gradient centrifugation was used to isolate peripheral blood mononuclear cells. Before DNA was extracted, CD4+ and CD8+ T cells were sorted using either FACS or magnetic beads. The CDR3 covers 18 residues, taking in both the cysteine and the valine. Solely the CDR3 DNA is kept, with 54 bases framed from the first base. Trimming accounts for 5 bases at V and 1 base at J, while the number of junction bases matched to no gene is 17. As encoded in the germline V gene, CDR1 is SGHNT while CDR2 is YENEEA.

What was sequenced was sorted CD4+, CD8+, or CD8+CD57+ T cells (not recorded which) from PBMCs. The V gene is TRBV11-3 and the J gene is TRBJ2-7; 7 bases in the middle match TRBD1. The source of this sequence is a human donor with aplastic anemia. Here is the DNA: TGTGCCAGCAGCCGCTATCCGGAAGGGACAGCCCTTTCCTACGAGCAGTACGTC. Its protein is CASSRYPEGTALSYEQYV.